One and the same sample provided the 29 T cell receptor beta chains below, sequenced in a study of CD8 T cells in Susac syndrome. RNA in amounts of roughly 0.5 to 1 ug was reverse transcribed with random hexamers. TCRdb called the immunoSEQ multiplex PCR reads again in MiXCR, with one record for every CDR3 protein. This table holds around 170,000 distinct CDR3 sequences, about 96% found once. Sequenced: CD4+ T cells from PBMCs. The receptors shown here come from a human donor with Susac syndrome.

Here the CDR3 reads CASSLRSAYPDTQYF. CDR3 in DNA: TGTGCCAGCAGCTTAAGGAGTGCCTATCCGGATACGCAGTATTTT. The chain is built from TRBV13 and TRBJ2-3; D not certain. Germline CDR1 reads PRHDT; CDR2 reads FYEKMQ (reference sequence). The CDR3 sequence is 15 residues long. Deletions cut 2 bases from V and 6 bases from J, with 15 bases between. Supplemented by reference TRBV13 and TRBJ2-3, the full variable domain reads AAGVIQSPRHLIKEKRETATLKCYPIPRHDTVYWYQQGPGQDPQFLISFYEKMQSDKGSIPDRFSAQQFSDYHSELNMSSLELGDSALYFCASSLRSAYPDTQYFGPGTRLTVL.

This rearrangement joins TRBV20-1 to TRBJ2-5; 10 nucleotides match TRBD1. Looked up from germline, CDR1 is DFQATT and CDR2 is SNEGSKA (reference sequence). V was clipped by 3 bases and J by 5 bases; unmatched bases: 6. This CDR3 region has 14 residues. The CDR3 sequence is CSARTGGGLETQYF. DNA for the CDR3: TGCAGTGCTAGGACAGGGGGCGGGTTGGAGACCCAGTACTTC.

The chain employs TRBV7-8 and TRBJ2-3; D is unresolved. Trimming stripped 11 bases from V and 2 bases from J, with 14 bases between. CDR3 length equals 13 residues. From germline, CDR1 is SGHVS and CDR2 FQNEAQ. Here the CDR3 reads CACRVLHTDTQYF. CDR3 in DNA: TGTGCCTGTAGGGTTCTTCACACAGATACGCAGTATTTT.

The chain has TRBV24-1 and TRBJ1-4; D gene ambiguous. V was cut by 9 bases and J by 7 bases, with 14 bases left in between. Germline V gene data show CDR1 as KGHDR and CDR2 as SFDVKD. The CDR3 runs 13 residues. CDR3 DNA sequence: TGTGCCACCTCCGGACCCATGAGTGAAAAACTGTTTTTT. This encodes CATSGPMSEKLFF.

The chain is built from TRBV25-1 and TRBJ2-1; 8 nucleotides align to TRBD2. The CDR3 has 15 residues. The ends lost 4 bases at V and 9 bases at J; junction bases unmatched: 11. Germline CDR1 is MGHDK and CDR2 is SYGVNS. The CDR3 nucleotides read TGTGCCAGCAGTGGGGAACGGGGGGGGACTAGTGAGCAGTTCTTC. Translated, it gives CASSGERGGTSEQFF.

The rearrangement uses TRBV25-1 and TRBJ1-1; tentatively, D is TRBD1 (6 bases). The CDR3 consists of 13 residues. CDR1 and CDR2 from the germline V gene are MGHDK and SYGVNS. The germline V and J ends were trimmed by 7 bases and 4 bases, with 13 bases remaining between them. Written as DNA, the CDR3 is TGTGCCAGCAACGGACCGGGGGCCACTGAAGCTTTCTTT. As protein: CASNGPGATEAFF.

The genes are TRBV24-1 and TRBJ1-1; D perhaps matches TRBD1 (6 bases). V lost 4 bases and J 3 bases, leaving 8 bases between the germline ends. This CDR3 region has 13 residues. The V gene's germline CDR1 is KGHDR and CDR2 SFDVKD. This CDR3 is CATSDAGDTEAFF. For the CDR3, the DNA is TGTGCCACCAGTGACGCAGGGGACACTGAAGCTTTCTTT.

The chain has TRBV5-4 and TRBJ1-1, with TRBD1 matching 11 bases. Looked up from germline, CDR1 is SGHNT and CDR2 is YYREEE (reference sequence). J lost 4 bases, V lost 5 bases, and 10 bases had no gene match. The CDR3 runs 16 residues. The CDR3 loop reads CASSSPWTGGFTEAFF. The CDR3 coding sequence is TGTGCCAGCAGTTCCCCATGGACAGGGGGCTTCACTGAAGCTTTCTTT.

V usage is TRBV11-2 and J usage is TRBJ2-3; D call uncertain. The CDR3 spans 14 residues. CDR1 and CDR2 (germline): SGHAT, FQNNGV. V was trimmed by 2 bases and J by 4 bases, leaving 10 bases between them. The CDR3 region is CASSLMQAADTQYF. The CDR3 DNA is TGTGCCAGCAGCTTAATGCAGGCGGCAGATACGCAGTATTTT.

This clonotype is a singleton in its sample. This chain links TRBV15 with TRBJ2-2; 8 bases match TRBD2. The germline V gene encodes CDR1 LNHNV and CDR2 YYDKDF (reference sequence). Unmatched junction bases numbered 2, after V lost 5 bases and J lost 3 bases. The CDR3 sequence is 14 residues long. The CDR3 DNA reads as TGTGCCACCAGCTTAGCGGGATACACCGGGGAGCTGTTTTTT. Protein sequence: CATSLAGYTGELFF.

The rearrangement links TRBV24-1 to TRBJ2-3, with D hard to call. V lost 1 base and J lost 0, with 7 bases in between. The length of the CDR3 is 15 residues. In germline, CDR1 is KGHDR, CDR2 SFDVKD. The CDR3 is CATSDFGPSTDTQYF. CDR3 bases: TGTGCCACCAGTGATTTCGGGCCAAGCACAGATACGCAGTATTTT.

The chain links TRBV30 to TRBJ1-5; TRBD1 matches 8 bases. The CDR3 runs 12 residues. V shed 7 bases, J shed 5 bases, and the junction held 4 bases outside the gene matches. Germline values: CDR1 GTSNPN, CDR2 SVGIG (reference sequence). The CDR3 coding sequence is TGTGCCTCGCAGACAGGGGATCAGCCCCAGCATTTT. It yields the protein CASQTGDQPQHF.

The V gene is TRBV4-1, the J gene TRBJ1-4; 9 bases map to TRBD1. The CDR3 spans 14 residues. Looked up from germline, CDR1 is MGHRA and CDR2 is YSYEKL. The V segment lost 1 base and the J segment 6 bases; nucleotides outside the gene matches: 0. The CDR3 reads CASSQGQGDEKLFF. The CDR3 DNA reads as TGCGCCAGCAGCCAAGGACAGGGGGATGAAAAACTGTTTTTT.

This chain uses TRBV10-3 with TRBJ2-7; perhaps TRBD2 as D (6 bases). This CDR3 spans 12 amino acids. V gave up 11 bases and J gave up 3 bases, with 14 bases separating them. Germline V CDR1 and CDR2: ENHRY, SYGVKD. The CDR3 loop reads CAPRGIFYEQYF. For the CDR3, the DNA is TGTGCCCCACGGGGGATATTCTACGAGCAGTACTTC.

This chain links TRBV5-4 with TRBJ2-2; D remains unclear. Germline V gene sequence: CDR1 SGHNT, CDR2 YYREEE (reference sequence). The V end lost 0 bases, the J end lost 7 bases, and 7 bases lay between the germline ends. The CDR3 loop spans 13 amino acids. The CDR3 here is CASSLDPLGELFF. CDR3 coding DNA: TGTGCCAGCAGCTTGGATCCCCTCGGGGAGCTGTTTTTT.

The chain links TRBV3-1 to TRBJ1-1; 8 bases agree with TRBD1. CDR1 and CDR2 from the germline V gene are LGHDT and YNNKEL (reference sequence). V lost 4 bases, J lost 10 bases, and 5 bases stayed unmatched. The CDR3 is made up of 12 amino acids. The CDR3 nucleotides read TGTGCCAGCAGCCTACAGGGGGTTCGAGCTTTCTTT. Translated, it gives CASSLQGVRAFF. Combining the CDR3 with reference TRBV3-1 and TRBJ1-1 gives the whole variable domain DTAVSQTPKYLVTQMGNDKSIKCEQNLGHDTMYWYKQDSKKFLKIMFSYNNKELIINETVPNRFSPKSPDKAHLNLHINSLELGDSAVYFCASSLQGVRAFFGQGTRLTVV.

The V and J genes are TRBV5-1 and TRBJ2-1; D not resolved. Per germline, CDR1 SGHRS and CDR2 YFSETQ. The CDR3 totals 13 residues. The germline V and J ends were trimmed by 2 bases and 6 bases, with 9 bases remaining between them. The CDR3 sequence is CASSFFGRNEQFF. The CDR3 DNA reads as TGCGCCAGCAGCTTCTTCGGACGCAATGAGCAGTTCTTC. Filled out from reference TRBV5-1 and TRBJ2-1, the complete variable domain reads KAGVTQTPRYLIKTRGQQVTLSCSPISGHRSVSWYQQTPGQGLQFLFEYFSETQRNKGNFPGRFSGRQFSNSRSEMNVSTLELGDSALYLCASSFFGRNEQFFGPGTRLTVL.

The V call is TRBV7-2, the J call TRBJ2-7; 9 bases are shared with TRBD2. V lost 3 bases, J lost 7 bases, and 4 bases stayed unmatched. This CDR3 has 13 residues. The germline V gene has CDR1 SGHTA and CDR2 FQGNSA. As DNA, the CDR3 is TGTGCCAGCAGCTTGACTAGCGGTCGAGAGCAGTACTTC. Its protein product is CASSLTSGREQYF.

This chain uses TRBV5-1 with TRBJ2-5; D gene ambiguous. Per germline, CDR1 SGHRS and CDR2 YFSETQ. The CDR3 extends over 15 amino acids. Trimming removed 0 bases at V and 5 bases at J, with 14 bases between. CDR3 residues: CASSLEARSLETQYF. The CDR3 DNA follows: TGCGCCAGCAGCTTGGAAGCAAGGTCGTTGGAGACCCAGTACTTC.

This rearrangement joins TRBV20-1 to TRBJ2-3; 12 bases fit TRBD2. Germline assignment: CDR1 DFQATT and CDR2 SNEGSKA (reference sequence). CDR3 length: 15 residues. V lost 5 bases and J lost 0; bases outside the gene matches: 3. The CDR3 nucleotides read TGCAGTGCTCTAACTAGCGGGGGGAGCACAGATACGCAGTATTTT. The encoded protein is CSALTSGGSTDTQYF.

This chain joins TRBV9 and TRBJ2-5; 9 bases map to TRBD2. Losses at the gene ends were 2 bases for V and 4 bases for J; bases not matched to a gene: 6. This CDR3 is 15 amino acids long. Germline V gives CDR1 SGDLS, CDR2 YYNGEE. As DNA, the CDR3 is TGTGCCAGCAGCGTGGTTAGCGGGAGCTTAGAGACCCAGTACTTC. Its translation is CASSVVSGSLETQYF.

This clonotype was detected only once. The chain carries TRBV29-1 and TRBJ1-1, with 8 positions matching TRBD1. The CDR3 runs to 13 residues. The germline CDR1 and CDR2 sequences are SQVTM and ANQGSEA. With 8 bases clipped from V and 4 bases from J, the junction kept 9 bases outside the gene matches. For the CDR3, the DNA is TGCAGCACGAAACAGGGGGAGGCCACTGAAGCTTTCTTT. Protein product: CSTKQGEATEAFF.

Concerning this clonotype itself: The junction and the germline gene differ at one end; a read error may be behind it. This rearrangement joins TRBV6-5 to TRBJ2-7; tentative D call: TRBD2 (5 bases). This CDR3 has 13 amino acids. Looked up from germline, CDR1 is MNHEY and CDR2 is SVGAGI. The CDR3 sequence is CASSYSRGGSRNF. As DNA, the CDR3 is TGTGCCAGCAGTTACTCGAGAGGTGGGAGCCGAAACTTC.

This rearrangement joins TRBV30 to TRBJ2-2, with unresolved D. Trimming pared 1 base from V and 8 bases from J, leaving 17 bases between. This CDR3 has 15 residues. CDR1 and CDR2 from the germline V gene are GTSNPN and SVGIG (reference sequence). The CDR3 region is CAWSGTDDFRGELFF. CDR3 sequence (DNA): TGTGCCTGGAGTGGGACCGACGATTTCAGGGGGGAGCTGTTTTTT.

CDR3 coding DNA: TGTGCCACCAGTGACGCCGATAGCAATCAGCCCCAGCATTTT. Amino acids: CATSDADSNQPQHF. The J gene is TRBJ1-5, the V gene TRBV24-1; D remains unclear. Germline V gives CDR1 KGHDR, CDR2 SFDVKD. Trimming pared 4 bases from V and 0 bases from J, leaving 6 bases between. This CDR3 spans 14 amino acids.

V is TRBV7-9 and J is TRBJ2-5, with TRBD2 matching 11 bases. Germline trimming cut 5 bases from V and 1 base from J; bases unmatched to any gene: 9. The length of the CDR3 is 17 residues. The V gene's germline CDR1 is SEHNR and CDR2 FQNEAQ (reference sequence). The CDR3, as DNA: TGTGCCAGCAGCAGGTTTTTGGGACTAGCGGCCCAAGAGACCCAGTACTTC. Translation gives CASSRFLGLAAQETQYF.

The rearrangement joins TRBV3-1 to TRBJ2-2; 8 nucleotides line up with TRBD1. J was trimmed by 7 bases and V by 4 bases; bases with no gene match: 14. The germline CDR1 and CDR2 sequences are LGHDT and YNNKEL (reference sequence). The CDR3 is made up of 17 amino acids. The CDR3 bases are TGTGCCAGCAGCCTTAATGGGCAGGGGGCTCCCCGCGGGGAGCTGTTTTTT. Its protein is CASSLNGQGAPRGELFF.

The CDR3 here is CASSHPESWNTEAFF. CDR3 DNA: TGTGCCAGCAGCCATCCCGAGTCTTGGAACACTGAAGCTTTCTTT. The chain combines TRBV7-3 with TRBJ1-1; D remains ambiguous. V lost 5 bases, J lost 1 base, and 14 bases lay in between. CDR1 SGHTA and CDR2 FQGTGA come from the germline V gene. The CDR3 is made up of 15 amino acids.

J is TRBJ2-3 and V is TRBV7-2; the match to TRBD2 covers 13 bases. The CDR3 spans 18 residues. CDR1 is SGHTA and CDR2 is FQGNSA in the germline V gene. V dropped 5 bases and J dropped 1; count of bases not matched to a gene: 9. The CDR3 DNA reads TGTGCCAGCAGCGCCTTACTAGCGGGGGGGCGGGGCACAGATACGCAGTATTTT. Translated, it gives CASSALLAGGRGTDTQYF.